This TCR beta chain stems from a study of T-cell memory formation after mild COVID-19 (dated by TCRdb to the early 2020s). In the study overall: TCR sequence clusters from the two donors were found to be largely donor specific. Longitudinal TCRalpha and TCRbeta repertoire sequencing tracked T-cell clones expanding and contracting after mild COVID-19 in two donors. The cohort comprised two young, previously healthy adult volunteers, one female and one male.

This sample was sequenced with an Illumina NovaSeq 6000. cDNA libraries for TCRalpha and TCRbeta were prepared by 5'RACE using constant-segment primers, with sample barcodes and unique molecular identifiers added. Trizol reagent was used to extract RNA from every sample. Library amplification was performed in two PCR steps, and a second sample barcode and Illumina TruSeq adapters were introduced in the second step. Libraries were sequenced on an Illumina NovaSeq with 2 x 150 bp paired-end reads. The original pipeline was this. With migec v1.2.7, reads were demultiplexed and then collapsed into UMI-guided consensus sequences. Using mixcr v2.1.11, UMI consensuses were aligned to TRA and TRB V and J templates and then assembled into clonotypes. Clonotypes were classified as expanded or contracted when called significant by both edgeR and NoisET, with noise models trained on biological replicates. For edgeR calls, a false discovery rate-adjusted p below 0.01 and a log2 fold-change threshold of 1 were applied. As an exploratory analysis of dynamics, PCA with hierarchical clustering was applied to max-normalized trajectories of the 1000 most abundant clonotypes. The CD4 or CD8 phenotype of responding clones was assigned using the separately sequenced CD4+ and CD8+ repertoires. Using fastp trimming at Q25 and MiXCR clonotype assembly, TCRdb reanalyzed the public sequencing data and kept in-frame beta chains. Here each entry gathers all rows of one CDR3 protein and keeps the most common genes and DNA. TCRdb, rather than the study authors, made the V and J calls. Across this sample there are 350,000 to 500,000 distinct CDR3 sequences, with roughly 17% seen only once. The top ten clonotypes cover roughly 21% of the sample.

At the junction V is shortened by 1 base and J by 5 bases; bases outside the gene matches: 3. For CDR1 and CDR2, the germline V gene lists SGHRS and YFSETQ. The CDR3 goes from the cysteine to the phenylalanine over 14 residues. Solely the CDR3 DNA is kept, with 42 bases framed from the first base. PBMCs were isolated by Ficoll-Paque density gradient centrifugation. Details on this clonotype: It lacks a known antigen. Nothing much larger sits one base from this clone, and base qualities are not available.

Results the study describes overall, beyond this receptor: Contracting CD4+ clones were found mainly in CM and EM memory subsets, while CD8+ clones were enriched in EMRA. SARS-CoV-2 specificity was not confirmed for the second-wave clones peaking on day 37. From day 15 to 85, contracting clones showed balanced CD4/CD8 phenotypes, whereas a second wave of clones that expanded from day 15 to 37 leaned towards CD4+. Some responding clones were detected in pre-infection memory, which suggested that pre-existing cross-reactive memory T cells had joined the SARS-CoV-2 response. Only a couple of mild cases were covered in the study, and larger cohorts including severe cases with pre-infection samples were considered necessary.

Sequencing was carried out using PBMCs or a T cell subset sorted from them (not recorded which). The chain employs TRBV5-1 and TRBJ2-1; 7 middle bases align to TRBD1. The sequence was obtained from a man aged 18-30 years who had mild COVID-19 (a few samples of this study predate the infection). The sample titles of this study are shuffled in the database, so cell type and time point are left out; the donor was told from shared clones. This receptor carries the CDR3 CASSLYDRDNEQFF. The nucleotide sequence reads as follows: TGCGCCAGCAGCTTGTACGACAGGGACAATGAGCAGTTCTTC.